This T cell receptor beta chain was recorded in a study of T cell repertoires in cytomegalovirus infection. Overall study: CMV infection plus the matching HLA type was flagged by public TCR beta signatures. Study-wide results and limits: Dominating the ex vivo response were HLA-C-restricted CMV-specific TCR beta clonotypes. Identification of carriers of CMV plus the relevant HLA was performed using cumulative public TCR beta family frequency.

TCRdb redid the calling of the reads with MiXCR, one entry per CDR3 protein. The sample gives a few hundred thousand distinct CDR3 sequences, about 17% of which show up once; approximately 12% is in the top ten. The ends were cut back, 1 base at V and 0 bases at J, with 8 bases in the middle. The CDR3 covers 15 residues. Looked up from germline, CDR1 is SGHRS and CDR2 is YFSETQ. Turning to this clonotype: Its matching antigen is unknown.

The V gene is TRBV5-1, the J gene TRBJ1-3; D is perhaps TRBD1 (6 bases). Sequencing input: PBMCs. The origin of this receptor is a human donor in good health (CMV status not recorded). Some clones in this sample may be carry-over from other donors' samples. For the CDR3, the DNA is TGCGCCAGCAGCTTGCAGGGGACCTCTGGAAACACCATATATTTT. This encodes CASSLQGTSGNTIYF.